This entry is about one T cell receptor (beta chain). Its antigen is unidentified. This specimen comes from a study of CXCR3-negative and CXCR3-positive naive CD8 T cells. Study-wide points: Naive subsets expressed similar surface CD5; TRB CDR3 features served to infer TCR strength. For CXCR3-positive naive cells, TRB CDR3s were more hydrophobic than those of CXCR3-negative naive cells.

Via 5' RACE with UMI labels, TRB cDNA libraries were prepared. TCRdb re-called the 5' RACE reads, yielding one record per CDR3 amino acid sequence without DNA. The ten most abundant clones cover 0.8% to 0.85% of a sample with about 86,000 distinct CDR3 sequences. Germline V gene data show CDR1 as MDHEN and CDR2 as SYDVKM. The CDR3 is 13 amino acids. Sequences were obtained from naive CXCR3+ CD8+ T cells from blood. The sample's subset: CD45RO-CCR7+CD27+CD95- naive CD8+ T cells expressing CXCR3 (TNR3+). This rearrangement joins TRBV28 to TRBJ1-5. This receptor was taken from a human donor in good health. Some clones in this sample may be carry-over from other donors' samples. This CDR3 is CASSFSGEQPQHF. The full variable domain, with the rest looked up from reference TRBV28 and TRBJ1-5, is DVKVTQSSRYLVKRTGEKVFLECVQDMDHENMFWYRQDPGLGLRLIYFSYDVKMKEKGDIPEGYSVSREKKERFSLILESASTNQTSMYLCASSFSGEQPQHFGDGTRLSIL.